This T cell receptor (beta chain) was obtained from a study of cytomegalovirus exposure and HLA in healthy donors. Study-level information: Drawn from HLA-typed donors, tens of millions of unique TCRs were held in an early data release. There were approximately 400 genotyped donors. Of these, 75% to 85% fell in the genetic ancestry cluster associated with self-reported Caucasian donors. Study-wide findings and caveats: Earlier findings revealed that most TCR beta V segments proved productive either about 87% or about 30% of the time.

The CDR3 extends over 15 amino acids. Looked up from germline, CDR1 is LNHDA and CDR2 is SQIVND (reference sequence). V was clipped by 6 bases and J by 2 bases; unmatched bases: 8. Concerning this clone: Its antigen is as yet unknown.

Use of 60 Vbeta and 13 Jbeta primers characterized the PCR. Profiling relied on immunoSEQ multiplex PCR, and the TCRdb table lists in-frame clones only, not all of them. The sample holds 210,000 or so clones; approximately 83% are singletons and the top ten take approximately 0.71%. The clonotype originates from a boy aged 2 to 9 in good health and CMV-seronegative. The specimen was PBMCs. The chain combines TRBV19 with TRBJ2-7; 9 positions agree with TRBD2. In DNA form, the CDR3 reads TGTGCCAGTAGGCCGACAGCGGGGGGAACCTACGAGCAGTACTTC. Protein: CASRPTAGGTYEQYF.